This T cell receptor (beta chain) came from a study of human T cells and chemical hapten exposure. In its sample, this clonotype was seen many times. CDR1 and CDR2 (germline): SQVTM, ANQGSEA. This CDR3 is 15 amino acids long. J was trimmed by 4 bases and V by 7 bases; bases with no gene match: 6. TCRdb fed the RACE reads into MiXCR, producing one record per CDR3 protein. This sample has approximately 80,000 distinct CDR3 sequences, with about a tenth found just once. The time point: patch test 2, 6 weeks after DPC sensitization. Treatment meaning: therapeutic diphenylcyclopropenone sensitization with weekly scalp DPC.

The chain has TRBV29-1 and TRBJ2-6, with 11 nucleotides matching TRBD1. The TCR sequence derives from a woman in her thirties with alopecia areata. Some clones in this sample may be carry-over from other donors' samples. The sample in question was whole blood, obtained in connection with sensitization to the hapten diphenylcyclopropenone (DPC). CDR3 sequence reads: CSAGTGGMGANVLTF. The CDR3 DNA reads as TGCAGCGCTGGGACAGGGGGTATGGGGGCCAACGTCCTGACTTTC.